A selection of T cell receptor beta chains follows, all from one sample in a study of T cell changes during pregnancy in multiple sclerosis. Sequencing used immunoSEQ multiplex PCR; TCRdb keeps in-frame clones, though not all of them. The sample has 65,000 to 85,000 clones; 90% to 95% are singletons. The sample here was CD4+ T cells from peripheral blood mononuclear cells, taken after pregnancy. These receptors originate from a female donor with multiple sclerosis, enrolled in a pregnancy study. Each CDR3 is given with its conserved first and last residue. A D gene is named only where the DNA matches it firmly.

TRBJ1-2 . TRBV28 CASSPTLYGYTF
TRBJ2-7 . TRBV6-1 CASSATGTYEQYF
TRBJ2-3 . TRBV18 CASSPPGGIADTQYF
TRBJ1-1 . TRBV28 CASSLPGVTEAFF
TRBJ2-6 . TRBV27 CASGAGLKSGANVLTF
TRBJ2-1 TRBD2 TRBV27 CASSTHGLAGHNEQFF
TRBJ2-2 . TRBV27 CASSFLHTGELFF
TRBJ2-1 TRBD2 TRBV28 CASRPMTSGYNNEQFF
TRBJ2-7 TRBD2 TRBV11-2 CASSLDRRLAGLSSYEQYF
TRBJ1-2 . TRBV7-2 CASSPFKGQFTNYGYTF
TRBJ2-2 . TRBV6-4 CASSGPGVTGELFF
TRBJ2-4 TRBD2 TRBV10-3 CATRTSVGIQYF
TRBJ2-2 . TRBV19 CASTDRDTGELFF
TRBJ1-1 TRBD1 TRBV29-1 CSVESLVGTGFSTEAFF
TRBJ1-2 . TRBV27 CASRTSGGYTF
TRBJ1-2 . TRBV7-9 CASSPDSLYGYTF
TRBJ2-5 . TRBV10-3 CAISESLEGETQYF
TRBJ1-2 . TRBV25-1 CASSDGFHRDNGYTF
TRBJ2-2 TRBD2 TRBV19 CASLRAGAGELFF
TRBJ2-3 TRBD2 TRBV7-2 CASSFERAGGLTQYF
TRBJ2-1 TRBD2 TRBV5-6 CASSLVLADQFF
TRBJ2-7 . TRBV14 CASSQDWATYEQYF
TRBJ2-2 TRBD1 TRBV6-6 CASKGQGIAGELFF
TRBJ1-1 . TRBV28 CASSKLGQRAFF
TRBJ2-3 TRBD2 TRBV4-2 CASSQDDPGVAGSTQYF
TRBJ2-7 . TRBV6-5 CASSPRVLGFYEQYF
TRBJ2-3 TRBD2 TRBV5-1 CASSTDGRVDTQYF